This is a list of T cell receptor beta chains from one sample in a study of blood T cells in healthy people across ages. One entry per CDR3 protein, called by TCRdb with MiXCR from the 5' RACE reads. Among 780,000 or so distinct CDR3 sequences listed, 25% were seen once. The same specimen was also included in a second study, on T cells of mothers and their children.

The specimen sequenced was blood. These receptor sequences come from a boy between 10 and 17 years old in good health. Both conserved end residues are part of each CDR3. Fields, in order: V gene, D gene, J gene, clone size, CDR3 DNA, CDR3 protein. D genes are given only for firm matches. Rows may omit the clone size; those that give it use once, few, many or a size class.

TRBV19	TRBD2	TRBJ2-1	.	TGTGCCAGTATTAAAACTAGCGGCTCCTACAATGAGCAGTTCTTC	CASIKTSGSYNEQFF
TRBV5-1	TRBD2	TRBJ2-1	few	TGCGCCAGCAGCTCAGGGGGGACTAGCGATTCCTCCTACAATGAGCAGTTCTTC	CASSSGGTSDSSYNEQFF
TRBV27	.	TRBJ2-1	few	TGTGCCAGCAACCCAACCGGTCTATCCTACAATGAGCAGTTCTTC	CASNPTGLSYNEQFF
TRBV15	.	TRBJ2-5	.	TGTGCCACCAGCAGAGATCTTAGAGAGACCCAGTACTTC	CATSRDLRETQYF
TRBV20-1	.	TRBJ2-5	.	TGCAGTGCCACCCTGGGCCGGGGTGAGACCCAGTACTTC	CSATLGRGETQYF
TRBV7-9	.	TRBJ2-7	.	TGTGCCAGCAGCTTAGCGGGACACCACGAGCAGTACTTC	CASSLAGHHEQYF
TRBV27	.	TRBJ2-1	few	TGTGCCAGCAGTTTAGGGGGGACGGCACTTGGGGAGCAGTTCTTC	CASSLGGTALGEQFF
TRBV12-3/TRBV12-4	TRBD1	TRBJ1-4	.	TGTGCCAGCAGTTTAAGGGGGACAGGGGGACGGGGTAATGAAAAACTGTTTTTT	CASSLRGTGGRGNEKLFF
TRBV20-1	.	TRBJ1-2	few	TGCAGTGCTGGAGGCAACACCTATGGCTACACCTTC	CSAGGNTYGYTF
TRBV18	.	TRBJ2-7	.	TGTGCCAGCTCACCGGACAAAAGGTGGGAGCAGTACTTC	CASSPDKRWEQYF
TRBV14	.	TRBJ1-1	.	TGTGCCAGCAGCCAATGGTCGAGAGCTTTCTTT	CASSQWSRAFF
TRBV5-1	.	TRBJ2-5	.	TGCGCCAGCAGCTCTGGTTGGGTTGGCGGCAAGCAAGAGACCCAGTACTTC	CASSSGWVGGKQETQYF
TRBV9	TRBD2	TRBJ2-1	.	TGTGCCAGCAGCGTATCGGGCGGGAGGCTGGACAATGAGCAGTTCTTC	CASSVSGGRLDNEQFF
TRBV7-2	.	TRBJ2-5	few	TGTGCCAGCAGTCGTAAACTCGACTCTGAAGAGACCCAGTACTTC	CASSRKLDSEETQYF
TRBV9	.	TRBJ2-7	.	TGTGCCAGCAGCGTAGGGGACGGAACCAGCGAGCAGTACTTC	CASSVGDGTSEQYF
TRBV5-5	.	TRBJ1-2	few	TGTGCCAGCAGCTTGCTTTTCGGTCCGGGAGGCTACACCTTC	CASSLLFGPGGYTF
TRBV6-2/TRBV6-3	TRBD1	TRBJ1-6	.	TGTGCCAGCACCGACAGGGTGAAGAATTCACCCCTCCACTTT	CASTDRVKNSPLHF
TRBV12-3/TRBV12-4	.	TRBJ2-3	.	TGTGCCAGCAGGCCGGGACTCTACACAGATACGCAGTATTTT	CASRPGLYTDTQYF
TRBV6-2/TRBV6-3	.	TRBJ2-7	.	TGTGCCAGCAGTGCCTACATGATCGGGGAGCAGTACTTC	CASSAYMIGEQYF
TRBV19	.	TRBJ1-1	.	TGTGCCAGTAGTATCGGCGGGGGCGCTGAAGCTTTCTTT	CASSIGGGAEAFF
TRBV4-3	TRBD2	TRBJ2-4	.	TGCGCCAGCAGCCAAGATGGTACGAGCGGGAGTGGAAACATTCAGTACTTC	CASSQDGTSGSGNIQYF